This TCR beta chain was sequenced in a study of blood T cell repertoires in COVID-19. Profiling relied on immunoSEQ multiplex PCR, and the TCRdb table lists in-frame clones only, not all of them. The table lists 35,000 to 45,000 clones, 80% to 90% of them singletons. This CDR3 comprises 14 residues. Germline lookup yields CDR1 SGHVS and CDR2 FQNEAQ. The V gene end was trimmed by 2 bases and the J gene end by 3 bases; junction bases not matched to a gene: 2. The V call is TRBV7-8, the J call TRBJ2-7; 9 bases line up with TRBD1. Material for sequencing was peripheral blood. The TCR sequence derives from a human donor in a cohort sampled during active COVID-19. The chain's CDR3 is CASSLKTGGYEQYF. The CDR3 nucleotides read TGTGCCAGCAGCTTAAAGACAGGGGGCTACGAGCAGTACTTC.